Listed below are T cell receptor beta chains from one sample, sequenced in a study of blood T cell repertoires in COVID-19. Using immunoSEQ multiplex PCR, the repertoire was profiled, and TCRdb retains in-frame clones only, with some absent. In the table there are more than 120,000 clones, over 65% of which are singletons. The sample comprised peripheral blood. Every receptor here comes from a human donor in a cohort sampled during active COVID-19. Each CDR3 is given with its conserved first and last residue. A D gene is named only where the DNA matches it firmly. A clone size is listed for some rows: how often the clone was seen (once, few, many), or a class if it is expanded.

V: TRBV30
J: TRBJ2-3
D: TRBD1
size: .
DNA: TGTGCCTGGAGTCTAAGCAGGGGGTCGGGGACAGATACGCAGTATTTT
CDR3: CAWSLSRGSGTDTQYF

V: TRBV2
J: TRBJ1-2
D: .
size: few
DNA: TGTGCCAGCGTATTAACGGGCTATGGCTACACCTTC
CDR3: CASVLTGYGYTF

V: TRBV4-2
J: TRBJ1-1
D: .
size: .
DNA: TGTGCCAGCAGCCAGGGGGACAACCAAGCTTTCTTT
CDR3: CASSQGDNQAFF

V: TRBV4-1
J: TRBJ1-4
D: .
size: .
DNA: TGCGCCAGCAGCTTGCCCCGGGGGGGTGAAAAACTGTTTTTT
CDR3: CASSLPRGGEKLFF

V: TRBV12-3/TRBV12-4
J: TRBJ1-2
D: .
size: .
DNA: TGTGCCAGCAGCCAGGACAGCCTATATGGCTACACCTTC
CDR3: CASSQDSLYGYTF

V: TRBV18
J: TRBJ1-1
D: .
size: .
DNA: TGTGCCAGCTCTACCGGCCAGGGGACTGAAGCTTTCTTT
CDR3: CASSTGQGTEAFF

V: TRBV28
J: TRBJ2-1
D: TRBD2
size: .
DNA: TGTGCCAGCAGTTTATATGGTGCGGGGGAAAAGCAGTTCTTC
CDR3: CASSLYGAGEKQFF

V: TRBV3-1/TRBV3-2
J: TRBJ2-2
D: TRBD1
size: .
DNA: TGTGCCAGCAGCCAAAGGGACAGGGGGACCGGGGAGCTGTTTTTT
CDR3: CASSQRDRGTGELFF

V: TRBV2
J: TRBJ2-2
D: TRBD1
size: .
DNA: TGTGCCAGCAGTGAGACGGGACAGGGGTTGCTCCGCACCGGGGAGCTGTTTTTT
CDR3: CASSETGQGLLRTGELFF

V: TRBV9
J: TRBJ1-2
D: .
size: .
DNA: TGTGCCAGCAGCGTAGGGGGAGGGCCGCCCTATGGCTACACCTTC
CDR3: CASSVGGGPPYGYTF

V: TRBV6-5
J: TRBJ2-5
D: .
size: few
DNA: TGTGCCAGCAGTCACGGGACTGGAAAAGAGACCCAGTACTTC
CDR3: CASSHGTGKETQYF

V: TRBV6-4
J: TRBJ2-3
D: TRBD2
size: .
DNA: TGTGCCAGCAGTGCCAGCGGGGGGGCGATCCCGAAAAGCACAGATACGCAGTATTTT
CDR3: CASSASGGAIPKSTDTQYF

V: TRBV4-2
J: TRBJ1-4
D: .
size: .
DNA: TGTGCCAGCAGCCAAGATCAAGGGGCGTTGGGTGAAAAACTGTTTTTT
CDR3: CASSQDQGALGEKLFF

V: TRBV4-2
J: TRBJ2-5
D: TRBD2
size: many
DNA: TGTGCCAGCAGCCAAGAAGCGGGAGCGACTCAAGAGACCCAGTACTTC
CDR3: CASSQEAGATQETQYF

V: TRBV20-1
J: TRBJ2-1
D: TRBD2
size: .
DNA: TGCAGTGCTAGTACCGGGACTAGCGGGGGCAATGAGCAGTTCTTC
CDR3: CSASTGTSGGNEQFF

V: TRBV29-1
J: TRBJ2-5
D: .
size: .
DNA: TGCAGCGTTGATGGGCCAGGAGAGACCCAGTACTTC
CDR3: CSVDGPGETQYF

V: TRBV25-1
J: TRBJ1-2
D: TRBD1
size: .
DNA: TGTGCCAGCAGTCCCCGGACAGGACCCTATGGCTACACCTTC
CDR3: CASSPRTGPYGYTF

V: TRBV4-1
J: TRBJ2-2
D: TRBD2
size: .
DNA: TGCGCCAGCAGCCAAAGGCATACCCAAAACCTAGCGGGAGGGGGCCGGGAGCTGTTTTTT
CDR3: CASSQRHTQNLAGGGRELFF

V: TRBV5-1
J: TRBJ2-1
D: TRBD2
size: .
DNA: TGCGCCAGCACCCCCGGGGGAGGGGATGAGCAGTTCTTC
CDR3: CASTPGGGDEQFF

V: TRBV5-1
J: TRBJ2-1
D: .
size: few
DNA: TGCGCCAGCAGCTTGAATTTCGGTTCCAATGAGCAGTTCTTC
CDR3: CASSLNFGSNEQFF